This is a list of T cell receptor beta chains from one sample in a study of blood T cell repertoires in COVID-19. The method was immunoSEQ multiplex PCR; TCRdb's version includes in-frame clones alone and lacks a portion of them. The sample has tens of thousands of clones, over 85% seen once. Material: peripheral blood. These receptors originate from a man at least 80 years old with acute or convalescent COVID-19. The CDR3 runs from the conserved cysteine through the conserved F or W. The D gene is left open where the match is weak. A row's size may be missing; if present it is once, few, many or a size class.

V	size	J	D	CDR3	DNA
TRBV25-1	NA	TRBJ2-4	NA	CASSESYIQYF	TGTGCCAGCAGTGAGTCGTACATTCAGTACTTC
TRBV12-2	NA	TRBJ2-7	NA	CASRFRDRGRFEQYF	TGTGCAAGTCGTTTCCGGGACAGGGGACGTTTCGAGCAGTACTTC
TRBV30	NA	TRBJ2-5	TRBD2	CAWSRGGWETQYF	TGTGCCTGGAGCCGGGGGGGGTGGGAGACCCAGTACTTC
TRBV4-1	NA	TRBJ2-3	NA	CASSQDGAGGGADTQYF	TGCGCCAGCAGCCAAGATGGAGCAGGGGGAGGTGCAGATACGCAGTATTTT
TRBV7-9	NA	TRBJ2-1	TRBD2	CASPSGGLYNEQFF	TGTGCCAGCCCGTCGGGGGGACTCTACAATGAGCAGTTCTTC
TRBV18	once	TRBJ1-6	TRBD1	CASSRGTGASLYNSPLHF	TGTGCCAGCTCACGAGGGACAGGGGCGTCCCTCTATAATTCACCCCTCCACTTT
TRBV11-2	NA	TRBJ2-2	TRBD2	CASSPAAGDTGELFF	TGTGCCAGCAGCCCGGCCGCGGGGGACACCGGGGAGCTGTTTTTT
TRBV5-1	NA	TRBJ1-2	TRBD1	CASRRDSVPGVYGYTF	TGCGCCAGCAGACGGGACAGTGTCCCTGGGGTCTATGGCTACACCTTC
TRBV7-8	NA	TRBJ2-6	TRBD1	CASSLETGGYGANVLTF	TGTGCCAGCAGCTTAGAGACAGGGGGGTACGGGGCCAACGTCCTGACTTTC
TRBV15	NA	TRBJ2-5	TRBD1	CATSGDRGRETQYF	TGTGCCACCAGCGGAGACAGGGGGCGAGAGACCCAGTACTTC
TRBV27	NA	TRBJ1-1	TRBD1	CASSPGGRQGSSEAFF	TGTGCCAGCAGCCCCGGGGGCCGACAGGGATCCTCTGAAGCTTTCTTT
TRBV5-1	NA	TRBJ2-2	TRBD2	CASSSLGGGTGELFF	TGCGCCAGCAGCTCCCTGGGGGGGGGAACCGGGGAGCTGTTTTTT
TRBV5-1	NA	TRBJ2-5	TRBD2	CASSSPGGQETQYF	TGCGCCAGCAGCTCCCCGGGGGGACAAGAGACCCAGTACTTC
TRBV5-1	NA	TRBJ2-3	TRBD2	CASSRGGGAPRTDTQYF	TGCGCCAGCAGCAGGGGCGGGGGGGCTCCTCGCACAGATACGCAGTATTTT
TRBV6-1	NA	TRBJ2-5	NA	CASSEEPLEGWETQYF	TGTGCCAGCAGTGAAGAGCCCCTGGAGGGCTGGGAGACCCAGTACTTC
TRBV11-3	NA	TRBJ1-1	NA	CASGRGNTEAFF	TGTGCCAGCGGCAGGGGCAACACTGAAGCTTTCTTT
TRBV18	NA	TRBJ1-6	NA	CASSPAGGDSPLHF	TGTGCCAGCTCGCCCGCGGGAGGGGATTCACCCCTCCACTTT
TRBV10-2	NA	TRBJ1-1	NA	CASSGARNTEAFF	TGCGCCAGCAGTGGGGCCAGAAACACTGAAGCTTTCTTT
TRBV11-2	NA	TRBJ2-1	TRBD2	CASATSGSYNEQFF	TGTGCCAGCGCTACTAGCGGGTCTTACAATGAGCAGTTCTTC
TRBV4-2	NA	TRBJ2-3	TRBD2	CASSQNLGGIITDTQYF	TGTGCCAGCAGCCAGAACCTCGGGGGGATTATCACAGATACGCAGTATTTT
TRBV19	NA	TRBJ1-1	TRBD1	CASTVDPGQGSTEAFF	TGTGCCAGTACCGTTGACCCGGGACAGGGCAGCACTGAAGCTTTCTTT
TRBV7-3	NA	TRBJ1-1	TRBD1	CASSSTGGLNTEAFF	TGTGCCAGCAGCTCGACAGGGGGTCTGAACACTGAAGCTTTCTTT
TRBV3-1/TRBV3-2	NA	TRBJ2-1	TRBD1	CASSQERQGTGNNEQFF	TGTGCCAGCAGCCAAGAGCGCCAGGGGACAGGGAATAATGAGCAGTTCTTC
TRBV5-8	NA	TRBJ2-7	TRBD2	CASSLVLTSGGSEQYF	TGTGCCAGCAGCTTGGTTCTGACTAGCGGGGGGAGCGAGCAGTACTTC
TRBV7-9	NA	TRBJ1-3	NA	CASSLQGSGNTIYF	TGTGCCAGCAGCCTACAGGGATCAGGAAACACCATATATTTT
TRBV19	NA	TRBJ1-5	NA	CASRDGMLTGQPQHF	TGTGCCAGTAGGGACGGGATGCTTACGGGTCAGCCCCAGCATTTT
TRBV5-4	NA	TRBJ1-1	TRBD1	CASSSRDSNTEAFF	TGTGCCAGCAGCAGCCGGGACAGCAACACTGAAGCTTTCTTT
TRBV3-1/TRBV3-2	NA	TRBJ1-4	NA	CASSQRLATNEKLFF	TGTGCCAGCAGCCAGAGACTTGCAACTAATGAAAAACTGTTTTTT
TRBV5-1	NA	TRBJ1-1	NA	CASSLGGGESTEAFF	TGCGCCAGCAGCTTGGGCGGCGGGGAAAGCACTGAAGCTTTCTTT
TRBV5-1	few	TRBJ2-1	NA	CASSLGPVPDNEQFF	TGCGCCAGCAGCTTGGGTCCGGTACCCGACAATGAGCAGTTCTTC
TRBV19	NA	TRBJ1-1	NA	CASSINRPGGEAFF	TGTGCCAGTAGTATTAATAGGCCCGGCGGTGAAGCTTTCTTT
TRBV6-1	NA	TRBJ2-3	NA	CASSENLNPNTDTQYF	TGTGCCAGCAGTGAAAACTTAAACCCAAACACAGATACGCAGTATTTT